The 30 T cell receptor beta chains listed next were all sequenced from one sample in a study of type 1 regulatory T cells. MiXCR, run by TCRdb on the reads, gives a single entry per CDR3 protein. The repertoire consists of 14,000 to 15,000 distinct CDR3 sequences, with about 13% occurring once and the leading ten covering roughly 15%. Antigen specificity for these receptors is unknown. Specimen: cultured T cells, either the whole culture or a sorted T cell fraction (not recorded which). The receptors here all came from a human donor in good health.

This clonotype was detected ten times or more. The chain couples TRBV5-1 to TRBJ2-3, with 8 positions matching TRBD2. V was pared by 0 bases and J by 5 bases, with 5 bases of the junction left unmatched. Germline V gene data show CDR1 as SGHRS and CDR2 as YFSETQ. This CDR3 is 15 amino acids long. The CDR3: CASSLGAGDGDTQYF. Here the CDR3 DNA reads TGCGCCAGCAGCTTGGGAGCGGGAGATGGAGATACGCAGTATTTT.

The V gene is TRBV20-1, the J gene TRBJ2-1, with 12 bases identical to TRBD2. From germline, CDR1 is DFQATT and CDR2 SNEGSKA (reference sequence). J was trimmed by 7 bases and V by 6 bases; bases with no gene match: 13. The CDR3 is 16 amino acids. CDR3: CSAPRPGTSGYNEQFF. In DNA, the CDR3 is TGCAGTGCCCCTCGACCGGGGACTAGCGGGTATAATGAGCAGTTCTTC.

This clonotype was counted many times. The chain combines TRBV3-1 with TRBJ2-3; D ambiguous. Germline CDR1 LGHDT, CDR2 YNNKEL (reference sequence). The CDR3 consists of 14 residues. The V and J ends lost 2 bases and 7 bases respectively, with 13 bases between them. CDR3: CASSQWGSKNTQYF. Here the CDR3 DNA reads TGTGCCAGCAGCCAATGGGGAAGTAAAAATACGCAGTATTTT.

This clonotype was counted at least ten times. The CDR3 DNA sequence: TGTGCCAGCAGCCCGGGACTACCGCCGTACGAGCAGTACTTC. Protein product: CASSPGLPPYEQYF. J is TRBJ2-7 and V is TRBV11-2; 7 bases fit TRBD2. The CDR3 is 14 residues long. With 5 bases clipped from V and 4 bases from J, the junction kept 8 bases outside the gene matches. The germline gives CDR1 SGHAT, CDR2 FQNNGV. Filled out from reference TRBV11-2 and TRBJ2-7, the complete variable domain reads EAGVAQSPRYKIIEKRQSVAFWCNPISGHATLYWYQQILGQGPKLLIQFQNNGVVDDSQLPKDRFSAERLKGVDSTLKIQPAKLEDSAVYLCASSPGLPPYEQYFGPGTRLTVT.

In its sample, this clonotype was seen a few times. The chain couples TRBV10-2 to TRBJ2-7, with D possibly matching TRBD1 (6 bases). In germline, CDR1 is WSHSY, CDR2 SAAADI. Trimming removed 3 bases from V and 9 bases from J, with 18 bases in between. CDR3 length equals 14 residues. In DNA, the CDR3 is TGCGCCAGCAGTGAACCGGGACATGGAGATTTGCAGTACTTC. This sequence encodes CASSEPGHGDLQYF.

This clonotype was seen repeatedly, ten times or more. The chain employs TRBV7-3 and TRBJ2-3, with unresolved D. The CDR3 totals 13 residues. CDR1 is SGHTA and CDR2 is FQGTGA in the germline V gene. Trimming shortened V by 2 bases and J by 6 bases, and 9 bases separated the two germline ends. The DNA of the CDR3 is TGTGCCAGCAGCTTACGGCAGTACGATACGCAGTATTTT. It encodes CASSLRQYDTQYF.

This clonotype was detected ten times or more. The rearrangement uses TRBV5-1 and TRBJ2-1; a possible D gene is TRBD1 (5 bases). Germline CDR1 is SGHRS and CDR2 is YFSETQ. This CDR3 is built from 14 residues. V was clipped by 4 bases and J by 3 bases, with 11 bases between them. CDR3 nucleotides: TGCGCCAGCAGCCTCGACAGTGACTACAATGAGCAGTTCTTC. Its protein is CASSLDSDYNEQFF.

Details on this clonotype: Its ends do not fully match the called genes, so a read error is possible. The chain employs TRBV7-9 and TRBJ1-2; D is ambiguous. The germline CDR1 and CDR2 sequences are SEHNR and FQNEAQ (reference sequence). The CDR3 is made up of 14 amino acids. CDR3 region: CASSQHREVDGCTF. The DNA for the CDR3 is TGTGCCAGCAGCCAGCACCGGGAGGTCGATGGCTGCACCTTC. The full variable domain, completed using reference TRBV7-9 and TRBJ1-2, is DTGVSQNPRHKITKRGQNVTFRCDPISEHNRLYWYRQTLGQGPEFLTYFQNEAQLEKSRLLSDRFSAERPKGSFSTLEIQRTEQGDSAMYLCASSQHREVDGCTFGSGTRLTVV.

This clonotype was seen at least ten times. The V call is TRBV9, the J call TRBJ2-1; TRBD2 agrees at 8 bases. The germline gives CDR1 SGDLS, CDR2 YYNGEE. Trimming cost V 4 bases and J 4 bases; bases outside gene matches: 7. This CDR3 has 15 amino acids. The CDR3 DNA reads TGTGCCAGCAGCCCACGGCTAGCGGGTTACAATGAGCAGTTCTTC. Its translation is CASSPRLAGYNEQFF.

This clonotype was detected ten times or more. The gene calls are TRBV20-1 and TRBJ1-2, with D maybe TRBD1 (5 bases). Trimming left V 6 bases short and J 7 bases short, with 21 bases between. The CDR3 runs to 14 residues. Germline CDR1 reads DFQATT; CDR2 reads SNEGSKA (reference sequence). The CDR3 sequence: CSATATQVSGGYTF. In DNA, the CDR3 is TGCAGTGCAACCGCTACACAGGTTTCCGGTGGCTACACCTTC.

This chain links TRBV20-1 with TRBJ2-7, with D unclear. Germline V CDR1 and CDR2: DFQATT, SNEGSKA (reference sequence). The CDR3 totals 11 residues. V lost 2 bases and J lost 7, with 9 bases in between. Written as DNA, the CDR3 is TGCAGTGCTAGACAGCTCCAAGAGCAGTACTTC. Amino acid sequence: CSARQLQEQYF.

The chain is built from TRBV7-2 and TRBJ2-7, with D unresolved. The CDR3 contains 10 residues. V was clipped by 8 bases and J by 4 bases, with 6 bases between them. The germline V gene has CDR1 SGHTA and CDR2 FQGNSA. The CDR3 protein is CASGNYEQYF. For the CDR3, the DNA is TGTGCCAGCGGGAATTACGAGCAGTACTTC. The complete variable domain, with remaining parts taken from reference TRBV7-2 and TRBJ2-7, reads GAGVSQSPSNKVTEKGKDVELRCDPISGHTALYWYRQSLGQGLEFLIYFQGNSAPDKSGLPSDRFSAERTGGSVSTLTIQRTQQEDSAVYLCASGNYEQYFGPGTRLTVT.

The table lists this clonotype with many counts. The J gene is TRBJ1-5, the V gene TRBV20-1; D might be TRBD1 (6 bases). There are 14 residues in the CDR3. V was clipped by 1 base and J by 4 bases, with 11 bases between them. CDR1 and CDR2 from the germline V gene are DFQATT and SNEGSKA (reference sequence). CDR3 nucleotide sequence: TGCAGTGCTAGAGCAGGGGCTAAGAATCAGCCCCAGCATTTT. Amino acids: CSARAGAKNQPQHF.

This clonotype was seen at least ten times. The rearrangement links TRBV9 to TRBJ2-2; a possible D gene is TRBD2 (6 bases). This CDR3 comprises 14 residues. Germline-derived CDR1 and CDR2 are SGDLS and YYNGEE. Trimming stripped 3 bases from V and 6 bases from J, with 12 bases between. The CDR3 region has the DNA TGTGCCAGCAGCGCCCAGACTAGTTCCGGGGAGCTGTTTTTT. Amino acids: CASSAQTSSGELFF.

This clonotype has a single count. This clone may be a read error of a much larger clone one base away. The rearrangement links TRBV9 to TRBJ2-1; 9 bases are a match to TRBD2. The CDR3 runs to 15 residues. The trim removed 0 bases at V and 7 bases at J, leaving 5 bases unmatched. Germline assignment: CDR1 SGDLS and CDR2 YYNGEE. CDR3 amino acids: CASSVASREGNEQFF. The DNA for the CDR3 is TGTGCCAGCAGCGTAGCCTCGCGGGAGGGAAATGAGCAGTTCTTC.

There are many counts of this clonotype. V and J are TRBV6-2 or TRBV6-3 and TRBJ2-5; perhaps D is TRBD1 or TRBD2 (6 bases each). The CDR3 runs 13 residues. V lost 6 bases to trimming and J lost 5 bases, with 13 bases between them. The germline V gene has CDR1 MNHEY and CDR2 SVGEGT. The CDR3 spells CASREGGLETQYF. The CDR3 coding sequence is TGTGCCAGCAGGGAGGGGGGATTGGAGACCCAGTACTTC.

The genes are TRBV24-1 and TRBJ1-2, with D hard to call. V shed 4 bases and J shed 5 bases, with 4 bases lying between them. Germline CDR1 and CDR2: KGHDR and SFDVKD. The CDR3 sequence is 11 residues long. The CDR3 spells CATSDPYGYTF. The CDR3 DNA reads TGTGCCACCAGTGACCCGTATGGCTACACCTTC.

As for this clonotype: A much larger clone is a single base away; this may be a read error. The chain has TRBV6-1 and TRBJ2-1; TRBD1 aligns across 9 bases. Germline CDR1 MNHNS, CDR2 SASEGT. This CDR3 has 14 amino acids. V lost 6 bases to trimming and J lost 6 bases; unmatched junction nucleotides: 6. In nucleotides, the CDR3 is TGTGCCAGCAGGTCCGGGACAGGGACCAATGAGCAGTTCTTC. Its protein product is CASRSGTGTNEQFF.

The chain recombines TRBV20-1 with TRBJ1-5; 8 bases align to TRBD1. The CDR3 contains 13 residues. Trimming removed 6 bases from V and 5 bases from J; junction bases left unmatched: 6. Germline V CDR1 and CDR2: DFQATT, SNEGSKA (reference sequence). Here the CDR3 reads CSALDRVDQPQHF. The DNA for the CDR3 is TGCAGTGCCCTGGACAGGGTCGATCAGCCCCAGCATTTT.

This clonotype was seen at least ten times. CDR3 sequence: CASSVRELGIQYF. CDR3 nucleotides: TGTGCCAGCAGTGTGAGGGAGTTAGGCATTCAGTACTTC. This chain connects TRBV7-2 to TRBJ2-4; D might be TRBD2 (5 bases). From germline, CDR1 is SGHTA and CDR2 FQGNSA. This CDR3 comprises 13 residues. The V and J ends lost 6 bases and 9 bases respectively, with 15 bases between them.

This clonotype was counted many times. The V gene is TRBV7-2, the J gene TRBJ2-1, with D tentatively TRBD2 (6 bases). In germline, CDR1 is SGHTA, CDR2 FQGNSA. The CDR3 extends over 11 amino acids. Trimming pared 5 bases from V and 10 bases from J, leaving 9 bases between. DNA for the CDR3: TGTGCCAGCAGCGACCGGGGGGAGCAGTTCTTC. This encodes CASSDRGEQFF. Full variable domain (outside the CDR3, taken from reference TRBV7-2 and TRBJ2-1): GAGVSQSPSNKVTEKGKDVELRCDPISGHTALYWYRQSLGQGLEFLIYFQGNSAPDKSGLPSDRFSAERTGGSVSTLTIQRTQQEDSAVYLCASSDRGEQFFGPGTRLTVL.

This clonotype came up many times. The chain is built from TRBV9 and TRBJ2-1, with 10 positions matching TRBD2. The CDR3 has 16 residues. Germline CDR1 is SGDLS and CDR2 is YYNGEE. The V segment lost 1 base and the J segment 8 bases; nucleotides outside the gene matches: 9. The CDR3 sequence: CASSVPLAGAIDEQFF. CDR3 in DNA: TGTGCCAGCAGCGTACCCCTAGCGGGAGCTATCGATGAGCAGTTCTTC.

The chain carries TRBV19 and TRBJ1-2; D might be TRBD1 (6 bases). Germline-derived CDR1 and CDR2 are LNHDA and SQIVND (reference sequence). The CDR3 length is 15 residues. The V end was cut by 6 bases, the J end by 3 bases, with 17 bases between. The CDR3, as DNA: TGTGCCAGTAGCCTCTCAGGGGATTCGGACTATGGCTACACCTTC. Translating gives CASSLSGDSDYGYTF.

In its sample, this clonotype was seen a few times. This chain links TRBV10-3 with TRBJ2-3, with TRBD1 as a possible D gene (6 bases). This CDR3 is 13 amino acids long. With 4 bases removed from V and 4 bases from J, the gap between germline ends came to 9 bases. CDR1 and CDR2 (germline): ENHRY, SYGVKD. The CDR3 DNA reads as TGTGCCATCAGTGGTACAGGGTCAGATACGCAGTATTTT. Translated: CAISGTGSDTQYF.

V is TRBV5-1 and J is TRBJ2-3; TRBD2 aligns across 10 bases. Germline lookup yields CDR1 SGHRS and CDR2 YFSETQ. This CDR3 has 16 residues. Trimming took 0 bases from V and 0 from J; bases not matched to a gene: 1. The CDR3 protein is CASSLATSGSTDTQYF. The CDR3 DNA is TGCGCCAGCAGCTTGGCGACTAGCGGGAGCACAGATACGCAGTATTTT.

This clonotype was recorded at least ten times. V is TRBV20-1 and J is TRBJ2-1, with D uncertain. Germline V gene lookup returns CDR1 DFQATT and CDR2 SNEGSKA (reference sequence). The CDR3 has 10 residues. Trimming removed 8 bases from V and 5 bases from J, with 7 bases in between. Here the CDR3 DNA reads TGCAGTCCCATGGACAATGAGCAGTTCTTC. Its protein is CSPMDNEQFF.

The genes are TRBV20-1 and TRBJ1-1; D remains unclear. Looked up from germline, CDR1 is DFQATT and CDR2 is SNEGSKA (reference sequence). The CDR3 runs to 10 residues. CDR3: CSPEGTEAFF. The CDR3, as DNA: TGCAGCCCGGAGGGCACTGAAGCTTTCTTT.

The J gene is TRBJ2-1, the V gene TRBV7-2; D might be TRBD1 (5 bases). In germline, CDR1 is SGHTA, CDR2 FQGNSA. The ends were cut back, 1 base at V and 7 bases at J, with 14 bases in the middle. This CDR3 comprises 15 residues. The CDR3 loop reads CASSLESAGWNEQFF. In DNA, the CDR3 is TGTGCCAGCAGCTTAGAATCAGCAGGGTGGAATGAGCAGTTCTTC.

Ten or more counts support this clonotype. V is TRBV28 and J is TRBJ1-5, with 9 bases matching TRBD1. In germline, CDR1 is MDHEN, CDR2 SYDVKM. Trimming took 5 bases from V and 4 from J; bases not matched to a gene: 6. This CDR3 comprises 15 residues. CDR3 nucleotide sequence: TGTGCCAGCAGTCCACAGGGGGCAGGAAATCAGCCCCAGCATTTT. This encodes CASSPQGAGNQPQHF.

This clonotype was counted only a few times. The chain recombines TRBV28 with TRBJ2-2, with D unresolved. The CDR3 length is 14 residues. V lost 9 bases, J lost 0 bases, and 11 bases lay in between. Germline V CDR1 and CDR2: MDHEN, SYDVKM. The CDR3 sequence: CASSFGSNTGELFF. CDR3 sequence (DNA): TGTGCCAGTTCCTTCGGGTCGAACACCGGGGAGCTGTTTTTT.